This T cell receptor beta chain was sequenced during a study of T-cell reconstitution after alpha-beta-depleted transplantation in children. Study results and caveats: Reportedly, only several hundred clones from non-depleted graft cells drove alpha-beta T-cell counts at about two months. At one year after transplant, newly produced T cells mostly accounted for T-cell counts and diversity. Surviving recipient T cells and thymic progenitors accounted for the high day-60 TCRbeta diversity observed in some patients.

Germline values: CDR1 DFQATT, CDR2 SNEGSKA (reference sequence). The CDR3 has 14 residues. V was pared by 6 bases and J by 3 bases, with 8 bases of the junction left unmatched. For this clonotype: Its specificity is not known.

TCRbeta library construction was performed incorporating unique molecular identifiers. Via MiXCR, TCRdb re-called the PCR reads, giving one row per CDR3 protein. The sample has about 98,000 distinct CDR3 sequences, less than 6% seen once. The gene calls are TRBV20-1 and TRBJ2-1; TRBD2 agrees at 7 bases. The TCR originated in a female patient aged 2-10 years who had a stem cell transplant for Fanconi anemia, so the T cells may come from the graft donor. The sample in question was PBMCs, mostly from graft donor cells, obtained 60 days after TCRalphabeta/CD19-depleted stem cell transplant. CDR3 nucleotide sequence: TGCAGTGCGTCCAGACTAGCTAGCTACAATGAGCAGTTCTTC. Translation: CSASRLASYNEQFF.